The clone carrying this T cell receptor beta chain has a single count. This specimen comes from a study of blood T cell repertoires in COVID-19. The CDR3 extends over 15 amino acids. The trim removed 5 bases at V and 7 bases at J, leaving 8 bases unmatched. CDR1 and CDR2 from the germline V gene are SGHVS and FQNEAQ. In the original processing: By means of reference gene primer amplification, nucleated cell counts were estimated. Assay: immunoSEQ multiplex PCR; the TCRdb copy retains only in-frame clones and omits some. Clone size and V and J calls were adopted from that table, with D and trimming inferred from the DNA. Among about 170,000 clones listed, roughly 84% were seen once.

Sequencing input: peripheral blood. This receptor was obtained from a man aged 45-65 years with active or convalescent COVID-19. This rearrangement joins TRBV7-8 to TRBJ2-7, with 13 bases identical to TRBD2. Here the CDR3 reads CASSRSGTSGEEQYF. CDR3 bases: TGTGCCAGCAGCCGCTCCGGGACTAGCGGGGAGGAGCAGTACTTC.